These 27 T cell receptor beta chains share one sample of origin, sequenced in a study of blood T cell dynamics during melanoma immunotherapy. This sample's time point: week 3, after first cycle of checkpoint inhibitor. This table comes from immunoSEQ multiplex PCR, and its TCRdb copy is limited to in-frame clones, with some not included. Of 13,000 to 15,000 clones listed, more than 80% are singletons. Sample: blood, taken from a patient treated with checkpoint blockade. These receptors came from a human donor with melanoma.

V and J are TRBV7-9 and TRBJ2-7; 8 positions match TRBD2. Germline-derived CDR1 and CDR2 are SEHNR and FQNEAQ (reference sequence). The CDR3 spans 15 residues. The V segment lost 7 bases and the J segment 3 bases; nucleotides outside the gene matches: 11. CDR3 sequence reads: CASTFSLAEHYEQYF. The CDR3 coding sequence is TGTGCCAGCACCTTTTCACTAGCGGAGCACTACGAGCAGTACTTC.

The chain combines TRBV28 with TRBJ1-2, with TRBD1 identical over 9 bases. Germline CDR1 reads MDHEN; CDR2 reads SYDVKM. Germline trimming cut 8 bases from V and 8 bases from J; bases unmatched to any gene: 12. This CDR3 has 14 residues. This CDR3 reads CASLSPGQGWGYTF. CDR3 bases: TGTGCCAGCTTGAGCCCGGGACAGGGCTGGGGCTACACCTTC.

This chain uses TRBV29-1 with TRBJ2-3, with D maybe TRBD1 (6 bases). Trimming shortened V by 6 bases and J by 0 bases, and 10 bases separated the two germline ends. The CDR3 length is 13 residues. The germline V gene has CDR1 SQVTM and CDR2 ANQGSEA. The CDR3 DNA sequence: TGCAGCGTGCACAGGGCCAGCACAGATACGCAGTATTTT. This gives the protein CSVHRASTDTQYF.

This chain joins TRBV28 and TRBJ1-5, with D maybe TRBD1 (6 bases). Germline-derived CDR1 and CDR2 are MDHEN and SYDVKM. Trimming removed 7 bases at V and 9 bases at J, with 16 bases between. The CDR3 contains 13 residues. The CDR3, as DNA: TGTGCCAGCATCTATGACAGGCAGGGGCCCCAGCATTTT. Its protein product is CASIYDRQGPQHF.

This chain uses TRBV4-2 with TRBJ1-5, with D possibly matching TRBD1 (5 bases). Looked up from germline, CDR1 is LGHNA and CDR2 is YNFKEQ. The length of the CDR3 is 16 residues. V lost 0 bases to trimming and J lost 3 bases, with 12 bases between them. CDR3 region: CASSQEISGFNQPQHF. DNA for the CDR3: TGTGCCAGCAGCCAAGAAATTTCAGGGTTCAATCAGCCCCAGCATTTT.

The chain couples TRBV7-3 to TRBJ2-5; tentative D call: TRBD2 (6 bases). This CDR3 is 17 amino acids long. V lost 3 bases and J 2 bases, leaving 19 bases between the germline ends. The germline V gene has CDR1 SGHTA and CDR2 FQGTGA. The CDR3 here is CASSLRGAGQGQETQYF. CDR3 sequence (DNA): TGTGCCAGCAGCTTGCGGGGAGCGGGTCAGGGACAAGAGACCCAGTACTTC. The variable domain in full, completed from reference TRBV7-3 and TRBJ2-5, reads GAGVSQTPSNKVTEKGKYVELRCDPISGHTALYWYRQSLGQGPEFLIYFQGTGAADDSGLPNDRFFAVRPEGSVSTLKIQRTERGDSAVYLCASSLRGAGQGQETQYFGPGTRLLVL.

The rearrangement links TRBV5-4 to TRBJ1-3; the D gene is possibly TRBD1 (6 bases). The CDR3 is 15 amino acids. V lost 5 bases, J lost 2 bases, and 14 bases lay in between. CDR1 is SGHNT and CDR2 is YYREEE in the germline V gene (reference sequence). The CDR3 here is CASRQQGGTGNTIYF. CDR3 DNA sequence: TGTGCCAGCAGACAACAGGGAGGCACTGGAAACACCATATATTTT.

J is TRBJ2-5 and V is TRBV27; no clear D. The CDR3 loop spans 13 amino acids. Germline V gene data show CDR1 as MNHEY and CDR2 as SMNVEV (reference sequence). Trimming pared 1 base from V and 2 bases from J, leaving 5 bases between. CDR3 nucleotide sequence: TGTGCCAGCAGTTTATTGCAACAAGAGACCCAGTACTTC. Its protein is CASSLLQQETQYF.

This chain links TRBV9 with TRBJ2-1, with 7 bases that match TRBD2. Germline V gives CDR1 SGDLS, CDR2 YYNGEE. V trimming: 0 bases; J trimming: 7 bases; junction bases outside the gene matches: 7. This CDR3 region has 15 residues. For the CDR3, the DNA is TGTGCCAGCAGCGTAGGCGGGAGCAGAGTAAATGAGCAGTTCTTC. Translation: CASSVGGSRVNEQFF.

This clone was recorded only once. The chain uses TRBV4-3 and TRBJ1-1; TRBD1 agrees at 9 bases. After removal of 4 bases from V and 3 bases from J, the junction contained 9 bases not matched to a gene. This CDR3 is 16 amino acids long. The germline gives CDR1 LGHNA, CDR2 YSLEER. This chain's CDR3 is CASSPGTGRKDTEAFF. The CDR3 DNA reads TGCGCCAGCAGCCCCGGGACAGGGAGAAAGGACACTGAAGCTTTCTTT.

The chain couples TRBV4-2 to TRBJ2-3; D is uncertain. Trimming shortened V by 0 bases and J by 2 bases, and 9 bases separated the two germline ends. Germline V gene sequence: CDR1 LGHNA, CDR2 YNFKEQ. This CDR3 region has 15 residues. CDR3: CASSQEDGSTDTQYF. CDR3 DNA sequence: TGTGCCAGCAGCCAAGAGGACGGGTCCACAGATACGCAGTATTTT.

The gene calls are TRBV7-2 and TRBJ2-4; 7 bases align to TRBD1. This CDR3 is built from 15 residues. V shed 5 bases, J shed 4 bases, and the junction held 8 bases outside the gene matches. The germline gives CDR1 SGHTA, CDR2 FQGNSA. The CDR3, as DNA: TGTGCCAGCAGCCTAGATACAGGGGATAAAAACATTCAGTACTTC. Translation gives CASSLDTGDKNIQYF.

The sample holds one count of this clone. The CDR3 DNA sequence: TGCGCCAGCAGCTTGCGGCTAGCGGGAGCGGAGAACACCGGGGAGCTGTTTTTT. Amino acid sequence: CASSLRLAGAENTGELFF. This chain connects TRBV5-1 to TRBJ2-2; 10 bases align to TRBD2. Losses at the gene ends were 1 base for V and 1 base for J; bases not matched to a gene: 7. This CDR3 spans 18 amino acids. Looked up from germline, CDR1 is SGHRS and CDR2 is YFSETQ.

The chain combines TRBV4-2 with TRBJ1-1; D is uncertain. The CDR3 totals 13 residues. Germline V gene lookup returns CDR1 LGHNA and CDR2 YNFKEQ. Trimming shortened V by 5 bases and J by 0 bases, and 7 bases separated the two germline ends. The CDR3 nucleotides are TGTGCCAGCAGCTTGAGGATGAACACTGAAGCTTTCTTT. As protein: CASSLRMNTEAFF.

V gene TRBV5-4 combines with J gene TRBJ2-7, with 8 bases fitting TRBD2. This CDR3 has 14 residues. J lost 6 bases, V lost 2 bases, and 7 bases had no gene match. Germline loops: CDR1 SGHNT, CDR2 YYREEE (reference sequence). CDR3 sequence: CASSLYGRASEQYF. The CDR3 nucleotides read TGTGCCAGCAGCTTATACGGGAGGGCCTCCGAGCAGTACTTC.

The chain couples TRBV6-6 to TRBJ2-2; D is unclear. V was trimmed by 2 bases and J by 6 bases, leaving 7 bases between them. The CDR3 is made up of 13 amino acids. Germline V gene lookup returns CDR1 MNHNY and CDR2 SVGAGI (reference sequence). The CDR3 coding sequence is TGTGCCAGCAGTTACGTTGGGGCCGGGGAGCTGTTTTTT. This codes for CASSYVGAGELFF.

The CDR3 loop is CASSSDHGTGNTIYF. The CDR3 nucleotides are TGTGCCAGCAGCTCCGATCATGGGACTGGAAACACCATATATTTT. This chain links TRBV11-3 with TRBJ1-3; the D is unclear. Germline CDR1 SGHNT, CDR2 YENEEA. The V and J ends lost 4 bases and 2 bases respectively, with 12 bases between them. There are 15 residues in the CDR3.

This chain uses TRBV7-8 with TRBJ2-1; D remains unclear. V was clipped by 1 base and J by 5 bases, with 9 bases between them. CDR3 size: 14 residues. CDR1 and CDR2 (germline): SGHVS, FQNEAQ. The CDR3, as DNA: TGTGCCAGCAGCTTAGTCAGATACAACAATGAGCAGTTCTTC. This codes for CASSLVRYNNEQFF.

This clone was picked up a small number of times. This chain links TRBV19 with TRBJ1-5; D gene unclear. Germline V CDR1 and CDR2: LNHDA, SQIVND (reference sequence). V lost 4 bases and J lost 5, with 6 bases in between. The CDR3 is 12 residues long. The CDR3 bases are TGTGCCAGTAGTACCATTTATCAGCCCCAGCATTTT. This gives the protein CASSTIYQPQHF. The variable domain in full, completed from reference TRBV19 and TRBJ1-5, reads DGGITQSPKYLFRKEGQNVTLSCEQNLNHDAMYWYRQDPGQGLRLIYYSQIVNDFQKGDIAEGYSVSREKKESFPLTVTSAQKNPTAFYLCASSTIYQPQHFGDGTRLSIL.

The rearrangement joins TRBV5-6 to TRBJ2-3, with TRBD1 identical over 10 bases. V lost 4 bases to trimming and J lost 4 bases; unmatched junction nucleotides: 9. The CDR3 totals 16 residues. The germline V gene encodes CDR1 SGHDT and CDR2 YYEEEE. The CDR3 region has the DNA TGTGCCAGCAGCATAGGTTCCGGGACAGGGGCAGATACGCAGTATTTT. This gives the protein CASSIGSGTGADTQYF. The variable domain in full, with the rest retrieved from reference TRBV5-6 and TRBJ2-3, is DAGVTQSPTHLIKTRGQQVTLRCSPKSGHDTVSWYQQALGQGPQFIFQYYEEEERQRGNFPDRFSGHQFPNYSSELNVNALLLGDSALYLCASSIGSGTGADTQYFGPGTRLTVL.

The gene calls are TRBV4-2 and TRBJ2-7; D is possibly TRBD1 (5 bases). Germline V CDR1 and CDR2: LGHNA, YNFKEQ. Trimming pared 4 bases from V and 5 bases from J, leaving 12 bases between. The CDR3 is made up of 13 amino acids. CDR3 in DNA: TGTGCCAGCAGCCCGCAGGGTTTCGACGAGCAGTACTTC. It codes for CASSPQGFDEQYF.

The rearrangement uses TRBV7-8 and TRBJ2-2, with 7 bases matching TRBD2. V dropped 2 bases and J dropped 4; count of bases not matched to a gene: 7. CDR3 length: 16 residues. Germline loops: CDR1 SGHVS, CDR2 FQNEAQ. The CDR3 nucleotides are TGTGCCAGCAGCTTATCGGGGACTACCAGCACCGGGGAGCTGTTTTTT. Protein product: CASSLSGTTSTGELFF. The full variable domain, in which reference TRBV7-8 and TRBJ2-2 provide the parts outside the CDR3, is GAGVSQSPRYKVAKRGQDVALRCDPISGHVSLFWYQQALGQGPEFLTYFQNEAQLDKSGLPSDRFFAERPEGSVSTLKIQRTQQEDSAVYLCASSLSGTTSTGELFFGEGSRLTVL.

The chain uses TRBV28 and TRBJ1-3; D is ambiguous. Trimming pared 6 bases from V and 3 bases from J, leaving 21 bases between. In germline, CDR1 is MDHEN, CDR2 SYDVKM. The CDR3 runs 17 residues. The CDR3: CASRESGRVFSGNTIYF. DNA of the CDR3: TGTGCCAGCAGGGAGAGCGGGCGTGTATTTAGTGGAAACACCATATATTTT.

The chain uses TRBV9 and TRBJ2-3, with a weak D call TRBD2 (5 bases). Germline V lookup: CDR1 SGDLS, CDR2 YYNGEE. Trimming left V 2 bases short and J 2 bases short, with 12 bases between. CDR3 length equals 15 residues. DNA for the CDR3: TGTGCCAGCAGCGTGGGAGCGGCCGACACAGATACGCAGTATTTT. Encoded protein: CASSVGAADTDTQYF. The full variable domain, completed using reference TRBV9 and TRBJ2-3, is DSGVTQTPKHLITATGQRVTLRCSPRSGDLSVYWYQQSLDQGLQFLIQYYNGEERAKGNILERFSAQQFPDLHSELNLSSLELGDSALYFCASSVGAADTDTQYFGPGTRLTVL.

This chain links TRBV28 with TRBJ2-7; weak D call: TRBD1 (5 bases). CDR3 length equals 13 residues. V lost 10 bases and J lost 3, with 16 bases in between. CDR1 MDHEN and CDR2 SYDVKM come from the germline V gene. The CDR3 sequence: CAISPGSVYEQYF. The CDR3 coding sequence is TGTGCCATTAGCCCAGGGTCCGTCTACGAGCAGTACTTC.

This clone came up once. The chain couples TRBV19 to TRBJ2-7; TRBD2 is a possible D gene (5 bases). The CDR3 is 14 residues long. Trimming removed 5 bases at V and 6 bases at J, with 17 bases between. The germline gives CDR1 LNHDA, CDR2 SQIVND (reference sequence). CDR3: CASSPRMRGREQYF. The CDR3 bases are TGTGCCAGTAGTCCACGGATGCGAGGGCGCGAGCAGTACTTC. Using reference TRBV19 and TRBJ2-7 for the parts outside the CDR3, the full variable domain is DGGITQSPKYLFRKEGQNVTLSCEQNLNHDAMYWYRQDPGQGLRLIYYSQIVNDFQKGDIAEGYSVSREKKESFPLTVTSAQKNPTAFYLCASSPRMRGREQYFGPGTRLTVT.

This clone was picked up one time. Other DNA sequences in the sample encode the same CDR3. J is TRBJ1-2 and V is TRBV25-1; D may be TRBD1 (5 bases). Germline V gene data show CDR1 as MGHDK and CDR2 as SYGVNS. This CDR3 comprises 14 residues. With 1 base removed from V and 8 bases from J, the gap between germline ends came to 14 bases. The CDR3 loop reads CASSEFMGGAGYTF. The CDR3, as DNA: TGTGCCAGCAGTGAATTCATGGGAGGGGCCGGCTACACCTTC.